This T cell receptor beta chain was identified in a study of T cells in localized non-small cell lung cancer. Overall study results and limits: There were a median around 57 of the top 100 tumor clones appearing in adjacent lung. Elevated blood T cell density was associated with longer overall survival. Uninvolved adjacent lung had more T cell clonality than any other tissue, topping tumor.

Clones were read by immunoSEQ multiplex PCR, and TCRdb kept only the in-frame ones, dropping some. The repertoire includes around 40,000 clones, approximately 83% of them detected once, and approximately 6.4% sits in the top ten. This CDR3 region has 19 residues. Germline V lookup: CDR1 KGHSH, CDR2 LQKENI. Germline trimming cut 2 bases from V and 4 bases from J; bases unmatched to any gene: 17. To note about this clone: The antigen remains unidentified.

The sample here was peripheral blood, taken before any cancer treatment. This chain connects TRBV18 to TRBJ1-2; TRBD1 matches at 9 bases. This TCR derives from a man between 40 and 70 years old with stage I lung adenocarcinoma. The CDR3 is CASSPITPGQGRDSYGYTF. The CDR3 DNA sequence: TGTGCCAGCTCACCAATTACGCCGGGACAGGGAAGAGATAGCTATGGCTACACCTTC.